This T cell receptor beta chain was observed in a study of OX40 agonist ivuxolimab in advanced cancers. Study results and limitations: A proportion of nonresponders additionally exhibited low normalized T-cell clonal expansion. CD4+ and CD8+ blood T cells expanded clonally by week 6 at 0.1 to 3.0 mg/kg.

CDR1 and CDR2 (germline): MGHRA, YSYEKL. The CDR3 has 16 amino acids. Unmatched junction bases numbered 5, after V lost 1 base and J lost 7 bases. The protocol was immunoSEQ multiplex PCR, while the TCRdb copy is restricted to in-frame clones and leaves out a portion. The table lists some 54,000 clones, approximately 86% of them singletons. The sampling schedule covered blood at baseline, cycle 4 day 1, and cycle 7 day 1. To note about this clone: Antigen unknown.

The genes are TRBV4-1 and TRBJ1-6; 9 bases agree with TRBD1. The sequence came from an adult with an advanced solid tumor such as melanoma, head and neck, liver or kidney cancer. Specimen: CD4+ or CD8+ T cells sorted from blood, collected in a trial of the OX40 agonist ivuxolimab. The CDR3 DNA reads TGCGCCAGCAGCCAAGCCGAAGGACAGGGGAATTCACCCCTCCACTTT. It translates to CASSQAEGQGNSPLHF.